Presented here are 9 T cell receptor beta chains from one specimen sequenced in a study of blood T cell repertoires in COVID-19. Assay: immunoSEQ multiplex PCR; the TCRdb copy retains only in-frame clones and omits some. This sample has tens of thousands of clones, with around 84% found just once. The sequenced sample consisted of peripheral blood. All receptors derive from a human donor in a cohort sampled during active or convalescent COVID-19.

The CDR3 loop reads CASSFGTGPGNTIYF. In nucleotides, the CDR3 is TGTGCCAGCAGCTTCGGTACAGGGCCAGGAAACACCATATATTTT. The chain employs TRBV7-2 and TRBJ1-3; perhaps TRBD1 as D (6 bases). The CDR3 has 15 residues. V gave up 3 bases and J gave up 4 bases, with 13 bases separating them. Per the germline V gene, CDR1 is SGHTA and CDR2 is FQGNSA.

In DNA, the CDR3 is TGTGCCAGTAGTAACAGCCTACTAGCGGCGAACACCGGGGAGCTGTTTTTT. The encoded protein is CASSNSLLAANTGELFF. This chain links TRBV19 with TRBJ2-2; 8 bases are shared with TRBD2. With 4 bases clipped from V and 0 bases from J, the junction kept 7 bases outside the gene matches. Germline CDR1 LNHDA, CDR2 SQIVND (reference sequence). CDR3 length: 17 amino acids.

In its sample, this clone was seen once. The chain has TRBV20-1 and TRBJ2-1, with 12 bases lining up with TRBD1. J gave up 6 bases and V 3 bases, and 15 bases lay outside the gene matches. The CDR3 consists of 18 residues. Germline loops: CDR1 DFQATT, CDR2 SNEGSKA (reference sequence). CDR3 sequence (DNA): TGCAGTGCTAGTTACGCCGTCTTGGGGACAGGGGGCTTCAATGAGCAGTTCTTC. Its translation is CSASYAVLGTGGFNEQFF.

The chain combines TRBV24-1 with TRBJ2-2, with D perhaps TRBD2 (5 bases). The germline V gene has CDR1 KGHDR and CDR2 SFDVKD. V lost 10 bases, J lost 2 bases, and 13 bases lay in between. This CDR3 comprises 14 residues. The CDR3 region is CATQDSSNTGELFF. CDR3 nucleotides: TGTGCCACTCAGGACTCCTCCAACACCGGGGAGCTGTTTTTT.

CDR3 sequence (DNA): TGTGCCAGCAGCATAGGGACAGGGGAAGACGAGCAGTACTTC. Its protein product is CASSIGTGEDEQYF. V and J are TRBV7-9 and TRBJ2-7; 10 bases are a match to TRBD1. There are 14 residues in the CDR3. The V segment lost 5 bases and the J segment 5 bases; nucleotides outside the gene matches: 6. Germline loops: CDR1 SEHNR, CDR2 FQNEAQ (reference sequence).

The V gene is TRBV18, the J gene TRBJ1-5; TRBD1 matches at 9 bases. V shed 4 bases, J shed 6 bases, and the junction held 4 bases outside the gene matches. Germline V gives CDR1 KGHSH, CDR2 LQKENI. The CDR3 length is 14 residues. The CDR3 is CASSRTGDSQPQHF. CDR3 sequence (DNA): TGTGCCAGCTCACGGACAGGGGACAGTCAGCCCCAGCATTTT.

The chain couples TRBV20-1 to TRBJ2-3, with 11 bases identical to TRBD2. V was pared by 3 bases and J by 7 bases, with 6 bases of the junction left unmatched. Germline V gene lookup returns CDR1 DFQATT and CDR2 SNEGSKA (reference sequence). This CDR3 contains 14 residues. The CDR3 DNA is TGCAGTGCTAGTCGGCTAGCGGGGGGTTATACGCAGTATTTT. Protein: CSASRLAGGYTQYF.

The chain is built from TRBV12-2 and TRBJ1-2; the table assigns TRBD1, which was not confirmed against the DNA. TRBV12-2 is listed as a pseudogene. This CDR3 has 16 amino acids. CDR3 loop: CASRLGGQGVYYGYTF. As DNA, the CDR3 is TGTGCAAGTCGCTTAGGTGGACAGGGTGTCTACTATGGCTACACCTTC.

The gene calls are TRBV5-6 and TRBJ2-3; 11 bases agree with TRBD2. Trimming cost V 1 base and J 6 bases; bases outside gene matches: 7. Per the germline V gene, CDR1 is SGHDT and CDR2 is YYEEEE. The CDR3 extends over 16 amino acids. CDR3 protein: CASSLLLAGGPDTQYF. The CDR3 DNA reads TGTGCCAGCAGCTTGCTCCTAGCGGGGGGCCCGGATACGCAGTATTTT. The variable domain in full, completed from reference TRBV5-6 and TRBJ2-3, reads DAGVTQSPTHLIKTRGQQVTLRCSPKSGHDTVSWYQQALGQGPQFIFQYYEEEERQRGNFPDRFSGHQFPNYSSELNVNALLLGDSALYLCASSLLLAGGPDTQYFGPGTRLTVL.